The 18 T cell receptor beta chains in this list originate from one sample, sequenced in a study of shared clonotypes between healthy human individuals. Clones were sequenced by immunoSEQ multiplex PCR, and TCRdb holds only the in-frame ones, with some missing. The sample yields roughly 380,000 clones, around 96% seen once. The sample was memory CD8+ T cells sorted from blood. Subset specified: CD45RO+ cells pooled with CCR7-negative TemRA cells. These receptors all come from a man under 40 in good health.

V and J are TRBV29-1 and TRBJ2-2; either TRBD1 or TRBD2 may fit D (5 bases each). The CDR3 has 14 residues. V was cut by 4 bases and J by 2 bases, with 11 bases left in between. Germline V lookup: CDR1 SQVTM, CDR2 ANQGSEA. The CDR3 DNA sequence: TGCAGCGTTGGGAACGGGGCTAACACCGGGGAGCTGTTTTTT. This gives the protein CSVGNGANTGELFF.

The chain has TRBV14 and TRBJ1-2; D is undetermined. CDR1 and CDR2 (germline): SGHDN, FVKESK. The germline V and J ends were trimmed by 1 base and 4 bases, with 16 bases remaining between them. The CDR3 is 16 residues long. The CDR3 is CASSQGRAGIAYGYTF. CDR3 DNA: TGTGCCAGCAGCCAAGGGAGAGCCGGGATCGCCTATGGCTACACCTTC. The full variable domain, with the rest looked up from reference TRBV14 and TRBJ1-2, is EAGVTQFPSHSVIEKGQTVTLRCDPISGHDNLYWYRRVMGKEIKFLLHFVKESKQDESGMPNNRFLAERTGGTYSTLKVQPAELEDSGVYFCASSQGRAGIAYGYTFGSGTRLTVV.

This sequence joins TRBV6-5 and TRBJ1-2; 9 bases are shared with TRBD1. The CDR3 covers 14 residues. V lost 5 bases to trimming and J lost 3 bases; unmatched junction nucleotides: 4. Germline assignment: CDR1 MNHEY and CDR2 SVGAGI. CDR3 amino acids: CASSEQGAYYGYTF. DNA of the CDR3: TGTGCCAGCAGTGAACAGGGGGCGTACTATGGCTACACCTTC.

The CDR3 here is CASGPNEQFF. The DNA of the CDR3 is TGTGCCAGCGGTCCCAATGAGCAGTTCTTC. The chain links TRBV28 to TRBJ2-1; D gene unclear. Germline lookup yields CDR1 MDHEN and CDR2 SYDVKM. V was pared by 8 bases and J by 6 bases, with 5 bases between. The length of the CDR3 is 10 residues.

The chain couples TRBV7-8 to TRBJ1-1; TRBD1 matches at 12 bases. This CDR3 region has 20 residues. Germline V gene data show CDR1 as SGHVS and CDR2 as FQNEAQ. After removal of 4 bases from V and 0 bases from J, the junction contained 15 bases not matched to a gene. The CDR3 here is CASSSPQPGQGAPMNTEAFF. The CDR3 DNA sequence: TGTGCCAGCAGCTCGCCCCAACCGGGACAGGGGGCTCCCATGAACACTGAAGCTTTCTTT.

The chain employs TRBV30 and TRBJ2-3; D is perhaps TRBD1 or TRBD2 (5 bases each). Germline V CDR1 and CDR2: GTSNPN, SVGIG (reference sequence). The V gene lost 3 bases and the J gene lost 7 bases, with 14 bases spanning the gap. The CDR3 contains 13 residues. CDR3 sequence (DNA): TGTGCCTGGAGAGTCGGTGGGGGAAATACGCAGTATTTT. It encodes CAWRVGGGNTQYF.

This clone was seen only once. V and J are TRBV27 and TRBJ2-2; 7 bases agree with TRBD2. V dropped 4 bases and J dropped 4; count of bases not matched to a gene: 0. CDR3 length: 13 amino acids. Per germline, CDR1 MNHEY and CDR2 SMNVEV (reference sequence). The chain's CDR3 is CASSWTSTGELFF. The CDR3 DNA is TGTGCCAGCAGTTGGACTAGCACCGGGGAGCTGTTTTTT.

The chain carries TRBV9 and TRBJ2-4, with 8 positions matching TRBD1. This CDR3 spans 13 amino acids. CDR1 and CDR2 (germline): SGDLS, YYNGEE. Trimming at V came to 4 bases and at J to 7 bases, leaving 4 bases not matched to a gene. The CDR3 nucleotides read TGTGCCAGCAGCCCCGGGACAGGTAACATTCAGTACTTC. Protein: CASSPGTGNIQYF.

The V gene is TRBV6-5, the J gene TRBJ2-7; a weak D match, TRBD2 (6 bases). The V gene lost 6 bases and the J gene lost 5 bases, with 14 bases spanning the gap. This CDR3 has 13 amino acids. Germline V gene lookup returns CDR1 MNHEY and CDR2 SVGAGI. CDR3: CASSYTSFHEQYF. In DNA form, the CDR3 reads TGTGCCAGCAGCTACACTAGCTTCCACGAGCAGTACTTC.

The gene calls are TRBV27 and TRBJ1-1; a weak D match, TRBD1 (6 bases). The CDR3 consists of 13 residues. CDR1 and CDR2 from the germline V gene are MNHEY and SMNVEV (reference sequence). V lost 3 bases and J lost 3, with 8 bases in between. The CDR3 sequence: CASSFWGHTEAFF. CDR3 bases: TGTGCCAGCAGTTTCTGGGGGCACACTGAAGCTTTCTTT.

The gene calls are TRBV5-4 and TRBJ2-3; TRBD2 matches at 12 bases. V gave up 0 bases and J gave up 0 bases; unmatched junction bases: 2. The CDR3 is 17 residues long. Germline assignment: CDR1 SGHNT and CDR2 YYREEE (reference sequence). CDR3 nucleotide sequence: TGTGCCAGCAGCTTGGGACTAGCGGGAGTTAGCACAGATACGCAGTATTTT. Encoded protein: CASSLGLAGVSTDTQYF. Full variable domain (rest looked up from reference TRBV5-4 and TRBJ2-3): ETGVTQSPTHLIKTRGQQVTLRCSSQSGHNTVSWYQQALGQGPQFIFQYYREEENGRGNFPPRFSGLQFPNYSSELNVNALELDDSALYLCASSLGLAGVSTDTQYFGPGTRLTVL.

The chain uses TRBV30 and TRBJ2-5, with no clear D. Germline V gene sequence: CDR1 GTSNPN, CDR2 SVGIG (reference sequence). V lost 4 bases and J 5 bases, leaving 20 bases between the germline ends. The CDR3 is 15 residues long. The CDR3 region is CAWNSGFLWVETQYF. CDR3 DNA: TGTGCCTGGAATTCCGGCTTCCTTTGGGTGGAGACCCAGTACTTC. Drawing the rest from reference TRBV30 and TRBJ2-5, the complete variable domain is SQTIHQWPATLVQPVGSPLSLECTVEGTSNPNLYWYRQAAGRGLQLLFYSVGIGQISSEVPQNLSASRPQDRQFILSSKKLLLSDSGFYLCAWNSGFLWVETQYFGPGTRLLVL.

The chain is built from TRBV4-2 and TRBJ1-5, with unresolved D. The germline CDR1 and CDR2 sequences are LGHNA and YNFKEQ. CDR3 length: 15 residues. V lost 0 bases, J lost 3 bases, and 9 bases lay in between. Here the CDR3 DNA reads TGTGCCAGCAGCCAAGAGCAGGATTTCAATCAGCCCCAGCATTTT. Amino acids: CASSQEQDFNQPQHF.

This sequence joins TRBV7-2 and TRBJ2-7; D remains unclear. Per the germline V gene, CDR1 is SGHTA and CDR2 is FQGNSA. The CDR3 has 14 amino acids. CDR3 DNA: TGTGCAGACTCTGTTGCGGTAGGGTACTACGAGCAGTACTTC. This gives the protein CADSVAVGYYEQYF.

The DNA for the CDR3 is TGTGCCAGCAGTTTCCTAGCGGGAGGTCTCTATGAGCAGTTCTTC. Translated: CASSFLAGGLYEQFF. This rearrangement joins TRBV27 to TRBJ2-1; 11 nucleotides match TRBD2. Unmatched junction bases numbered 6, after V lost 3 bases and J lost 8 bases. CDR3 length: 15 residues. Germline CDR1 and CDR2: MNHEY and SMNVEV (reference sequence).

The rearrangement uses TRBV2 and TRBJ2-7, with 8 nucleotides matching TRBD2. Trimming cost V 5 bases and J 2 bases; bases outside gene matches: 2. This CDR3 has 13 residues. Germline values: CDR1 SNHLY, CDR2 FYNNEI. The CDR3 loop is CASSTSGAYEQYF. The CDR3 DNA reads as TGTGCCAGCAGTACTAGCGGAGCCTACGAGCAGTACTTC.

Comments on this clone: A junction boundary mismatches the germline segment, possibly from a read error. This chain links TRBV4-1 with TRBJ2-5; 9 nucleotides align to TRBD2. The CDR3 covers 13 residues. The germline gives CDR1 MGHRA, CDR2 YSYEKL. CDR3 in amino acids: CASSQVAGVRGNF. CDR3 DNA sequence: TGCGCCAGCAGCCAAGTAGCGGGAGTTCGGGGGAACTTC.

The chain employs TRBV29-1 and TRBJ1-3; D is ambiguous. From germline, CDR1 is SQVTM and CDR2 ANQGSEA. Trimming removed 4 bases from V and 1 base from J, with 8 bases in between. The CDR3 has 13 residues. CDR3 DNA: TGCAGCGTTGGTTTCCTTTCTGGAAACACCATATATTTT. This codes for CSVGFLSGNTIYF.